These 27 T cell receptor beta chains were all obtained from the same sample, sequenced in a study of chemoradiotherapy in HPV16-positive cancers. Clones were sequenced by immunoSEQ multiplex PCR, and TCRdb holds only the in-frame ones, with some missing. The sample has about 14,000 clones, around 74% seen once. This material was obtained from a patient who underwent chemoradiotherapy. The receptors originated from a human donor with HPV-associated anogenital cancer.

The CDR3 sequence: CASSPQGGSYEQYF. CDR3 sequence (DNA): TGTGCCAGCAGCCCGCAGGGCGGATCCTACGAGCAGTACTTC. The V and J genes are TRBV7-3 and TRBJ2-7, with D possibly being TRBD1 (5 bases). Between the trimmed V and J ends, which lost 5 bases and 1 base, there was a span of 12 bases. This CDR3 is built from 14 residues. The germline gives CDR1 SGHTA, CDR2 FQGTGA. Variable domain in full (rest from reference TRBV7-3 and TRBJ2-7): GAGVSQTPSNKVTEKGKYVELRCDPISGHTALYWYRQSLGQGPEFLIYFQGTGAADDSGLPNDRFFAVRPEGSVSTLKIQRTERGDSAVYLCASSPQGGSYEQYFGPGTRLTVT.

This clone appeared a few times. The chain is built from TRBV7-2 and TRBJ1-2; tentatively, D is TRBD1 (5 bases). The V and J ends lost 4 bases and 1 base respectively, with 10 bases between them. Per the germline V gene, CDR1 is SGHTA and CDR2 is FQGNSA. CDR3 length: 14 amino acids. CDR3 amino acids: CASSSGGVNYGYTF. The CDR3 DNA is TGTGCCAGCAGCTCAGGAGGGGTTAACTATGGCTACACCTTC.

The J gene is TRBJ1-4, the V gene TRBV5-1, with D perhaps TRBD1 (5 bases). CDR3 length: 15 amino acids. Trimming shortened V by 4 bases and J by 4 bases, and 14 bases separated the two germline ends. CDR1 and CDR2 from the germline V gene are SGHRS and YFSETQ. The CDR3 bases are TGCGCCAGCAGCACTGACAGTCCCGATAATGAAAAACTGTTTTTT. This encodes CASSTDSPDNEKLFF.

The chain is built from TRBV7-9 and TRBJ2-5; D not certain. V lost 2 bases and J lost 1, with 8 bases in between. Looked up from germline, CDR1 is SEHNR and CDR2 is FQNEAQ (reference sequence). CDR3 length: 14 residues. The CDR3 loop is CASSLQSRQETQYF. The DNA for the CDR3 is TGTGCCAGCAGCTTACAGAGTCGCCAAGAGACCCAGTACTTC.

The chain carries TRBV28 and TRBJ2-5, with a weak D call TRBD2 (5 bases). The CDR3 sequence is 14 residues long. The V end was cut by 5 bases, the J end by 5 bases, with 15 bases between. Looked up from germline, CDR1 is MDHEN and CDR2 is SYDVKM. The CDR3 loop reads CASSSRGQTETQYF. CDR3 DNA sequence: TGTGCCAGCAGTAGCCGAGGGCAAACGGAGACCCAGTACTTC.

DNA of the CDR3: TGTGCCAGAAGATGGATTAGGCGCCGCTATGGCTACACCTTC. It specifies CARRWIRRRYGYTF. The V gene is TRBV5-3, the J gene TRBJ1-2, with D uncertain. TRBV5-3 falls under the ORF class, with uncertain function. Trimming shortened V by 5 bases and J by 4 bases, and 15 bases separated the two germline ends. This CDR3 region has 14 residues.

The chain joins TRBV4-1 to TRBJ2-5; possible D gene TRBD1, 7 bases. Trimming removed 1 base at V and 5 bases at J, with 14 bases between. The CDR3 is made up of 15 amino acids. The germline V gene has CDR1 MGHRA and CDR2 YSYEKL. This CDR3 is CASSQVGAGGETQYF. The CDR3 coding sequence is TGCGCCAGCAGCCAAGTGGGGGCAGGGGGGGAGACCCAGTACTTC.

V is TRBV25-1 and J is TRBJ2-3; D is possibly TRBD1 (6 bases). Germline V lookup: CDR1 MGHDK, CDR2 SYGVNS. The CDR3 has 13 amino acids. V was trimmed by 7 bases and J by 2 bases, leaving 10 bases between them. The CDR3 nucleotides read TGTGCCAGCAAAACAGGGAACACAGATACGCAGTATTTT. Residues: CASKTGNTDTQYF.

This clone was found a few times. CDR3 sequence reads: CASGGAATSDTQYF. DNA for the CDR3: TGTGCCAGTGGGGGGGCAGCCACCTCAGATACGCAGTATTTT. V is TRBV19 and J is TRBJ2-3; tentative D call: TRBD2 (7 bases). The germline CDR1 and CDR2 sequences are LNHDA and SQIVND (reference sequence). The CDR3 is 14 residues long. The ends were cut back, 8 bases at V and 4 bases at J, with 16 bases in the middle.

V and J are TRBV27 and TRBJ1-4; D remains unclear. CDR3 length equals 13 residues. V gave up 5 bases and J gave up 8 bases, with 12 bases separating them. Germline CDR1 reads MNHEY; CDR2 reads SMNVEV (reference sequence). The DNA of the CDR3 is TGTGCCAGCAGTACCAGATACTCCGAAAAACTGTTTTTT. It codes for CASSTRYSEKLFF.

The chain couples TRBV7-8 to TRBJ1-1; perhaps TRBD1 as D (5 bases). Germline loops: CDR1 SGHVS, CDR2 FQNEAQ. This CDR3 comprises 14 residues. Trimming left V 6 bases short and J 3 bases short, with 14 bases between. This CDR3 is CASRPLSGDTEAFF. CDR3 DNA: TGTGCCAGCAGGCCCCTCTCGGGGGACACTGAAGCTTTCTTT. The entire variable domain, with the rest obtained from reference TRBV7-8 and TRBJ1-1, is as follows: GAGVSQSPRYKVAKRGQDVALRCDPISGHVSLFWYQQALGQGPEFLTYFQNEAQLDKSGLPSDRFFAERPEGSVSTLKIQRTQQEDSAVYLCASRPLSGDTEAFFGQGTRLTVV.

CDR3 bases: TGTGCCAGCAGCTTGGATATTTACGAGCAGTACTTC. It specifies CASSLDIYEQYF. The gene calls are TRBV5-4 and TRBJ2-7; unclear D gene. Deletions cut 0 bases from V and 4 bases from J, with 5 bases between. The CDR3 is 12 amino acids. Germline assignment: CDR1 SGHNT and CDR2 YYREEE (reference sequence). The whole variable domain, remainder taken from reference TRBV5-4 and TRBJ2-7, is ETGVTQSPTHLIKTRGQQVTLRCSSQSGHNTVSWYQQALGQGPQFIFQYYREEENGRGNFPPRFSGLQFPNYSSELNVNALELDDSALYLCASSLDIYEQYFGPGTRLTVT.

This CDR3 is CASRTRGSGNTIYF. In DNA form, the CDR3 reads TGTGCCAGCAGGACAAGAGGATCTGGAAACACCATATATTTT. This chain connects TRBV6-1 to TRBJ1-3; D not resolved. This CDR3 has 14 residues. The germline gives CDR1 MNHNS, CDR2 SASEGT. Trimming removed 6 bases at V and 1 base at J, with 10 bases between.

This clone has a handful of counts. The chain uses TRBV28 and TRBJ1-5; the match to TRBD1 covers 9 bases. J was trimmed by 4 bases and V by 5 bases; bases with no gene match: 12. This CDR3 comprises 17 residues. Germline CDR1 MDHEN, CDR2 SYDVKM. The DNA for the CDR3 is TGTGCCAGCAGTAAACCGGGACAGGGAGGCTCAAATCAGCCCCAGCATTTT. Residues: CASSKPGQGGSNQPQHF.

The V call is TRBV6-1, the J call TRBJ1-5; 8 bases are shared with TRBD1. Germline CDR1 and CDR2: MNHNS and SASEGT. Unmatched junction bases numbered 4, after V lost 4 bases and J lost 2 bases. The CDR3 covers 15 residues. CDR3 DNA: TGTGCCAGCAGTGTAGACAGGGGAGGCAATCAGCCCCAGCATTTT. It yields the protein CASSVDRGGNQPQHF.

CDR3 nucleotides: TGTGCCAGCAGTGGCCGGGACAGGGTAAATGAAAAACTGTTTTTT. This translates into CASSGRDRVNEKLFF. The chain couples TRBV6-1 to TRBJ1-4; 9 bases match TRBD1. The trim removed 4 bases at V and 5 bases at J, leaving 5 bases unmatched. In germline, CDR1 is MNHNS, CDR2 SASEGT. The CDR3 loop spans 15 amino acids.

The CDR3 nucleotides read TGTGCCATCAATGGGGGCGGGAGGGCAGATACGCAGTATTTT. Its translation: CAINGGGRADTQYF. This chain connects TRBV10-3 to TRBJ2-3; TRBD2 agrees at 9 bases. This CDR3 is 14 amino acids long. Per germline, CDR1 ENHRY and CDR2 SYGVKD. Trimming cost V 7 bases and J 4 bases; bases outside gene matches: 6.

The V call is TRBV2, the J call TRBJ2-7; 9 bases align to TRBD1. The ends lost 9 bases at V and 3 bases at J; junction bases unmatched: 12. The V gene's germline CDR1 is SNHLY and CDR2 FYNNEI. The CDR3 loop spans 15 amino acids. The DNA for the CDR3 is TGTGCCAGTGGGGCCGAGACAGGGGGTGACTACGAGCAGTACTTC. Residues: CASGAETGGDYEQYF.

This clone has a handful of counts. The chain couples TRBV7-9 to TRBJ1-5; D remains ambiguous. Germline-derived CDR1 and CDR2 are SEHNR and FQNEAQ (reference sequence). This CDR3 has 13 amino acids. Trimming took off 1 base at V and 4 bases at J, with 5 bases between the two ends. The CDR3 reads CASSLGVNQPQHF. The DNA of the CDR3 is TGTGCCAGCAGCTTAGGGGTTAATCAGCCCCAGCATTTT.

The chain couples TRBV6-1 to TRBJ2-1; 10 nucleotides match TRBD1. The germline V gene encodes CDR1 MNHNS and CDR2 SASEGT. V shed 8 bases, J shed 5 bases, and the junction held 9 bases outside the gene matches. The CDR3 is made up of 15 amino acids. The CDR3 spells CASSPPGQGHNEQFF. The CDR3 DNA is TGTGCCAGCTCCCCACCGGGACAGGGGCACAATGAGCAGTTCTTC.

This chain joins TRBV9 and TRBJ2-2; D possibly uses TRBD1 or TRBD2 (5 bases each). Per germline, CDR1 SGDLS and CDR2 YYNGEE. There are 15 residues in the CDR3. Trimming took off 0 bases at V and 5 bases at J, with 11 bases between the two ends. Written as DNA, the CDR3 is TGTGCCAGCAGCGTAGGGGGGAGTTATACCGGGGAGCTGTTTTTT. As protein: CASSVGGSYTGELFF. Full variable domain (outside the CDR3, taken from reference TRBV9 and TRBJ2-2): DSGVTQTPKHLITATGQRVTLRCSPRSGDLSVYWYQQSLDQGLQFLIQYYNGEERAKGNILERFSAQQFPDLHSELNLSSLELGDSALYFCASSVGGSYTGELFFGEGSRLTVL.

The rearrangement uses TRBV9 and TRBJ2-4; D uncertain. V dropped 3 bases and J dropped 3 bases, with 16 bases sitting between them. The CDR3 loop spans 16 amino acids. The germline CDR1 and CDR2 sequences are SGDLS and YYNGEE. The chain's CDR3 is CASSARPTSVKNIQYF. In nucleotides, the CDR3 is TGTGCCAGCAGCGCTAGACCCACCTCGGTCAAAAACATTCAGTACTTC.

This chain uses TRBV7-6 with TRBJ2-5, with D possibly matching TRBD2 (5 bases). This CDR3 comprises 15 residues. Germline loops: CDR1 SGHVS, CDR2 FNYEAQ. The V gene lost 6 bases and the J gene lost 2 bases, with 16 bases spanning the gap. CDR3 DNA: TGTGCCAGCAGGTCGGAGGCAGCGGCACAAGAGACCCAGTACTTC. It codes for CASRSEAAAQETQYF.

The chain recombines TRBV4-1 with TRBJ2-1; 12 bases agree with TRBD2. The CDR3 runs to 14 residues. From germline, CDR1 is MGHRA and CDR2 YSYEKL. J gave up 9 bases and V 10 bases, and 10 bases lay outside the gene matches. CDR3 loop: CATCRLAGVGEQFF. For the CDR3, the DNA is TGCGCCACCTGCCGACTAGCGGGAGTGGGTGAGCAGTTCTTC.

This clone has more than one count but fewer than ten. The chain combines TRBV10-3 with TRBJ2-2; no reliable D call. Germline V gene data show CDR1 as ENHRY and CDR2 as SYGVKD. The CDR3 is 13 amino acids. The V gene lost 6 bases and the J gene lost 5 bases, with 10 bases spanning the gap. DNA of the CDR3: TGTGCCATCAGCTCGGGCCTGACCGGGGAGCTGTTTTTT. This encodes CAISSGLTGELFF.

The chain recombines TRBV29-1 with TRBJ1-2, with a weak D call TRBD1 (6 bases). Trimming took off 8 bases at V and 2 bases at J, with 12 bases between the two ends. Per germline, CDR1 SQVTM and CDR2 ANQGSEA. The CDR3 sequence is 12 residues long. The CDR3 DNA is TGCAGCTCGGACAGAACGAACTATGGCTACACCTTC. It is translated as CSSDRTNYGYTF.

The V call is TRBV5-1, the J call TRBJ2-5; 11 bases align to TRBD2. Per germline, CDR1 SGHRS and CDR2 YFSETQ. The ends lost 0 bases at V and 0 bases at J; junction bases unmatched: 4. This CDR3 region has 17 residues. The CDR3, as DNA: TGCGCCAGCAGCTTGGGACTAGCGGGGTTTTACCAAGAGACCCAGTACTTC. Amino acids: CASSLGLAGFYQETQYF.